The 24 T cell receptor beta chains reported below all come from one sample, sequenced in a study of T cell responses to AZD1222 COVID-19 vaccine. Some clones are missing from TCRdb's copy, which holds only in-frame ones; the method was immunoSEQ multiplex PCR. The repertoire has about 50,000 clones, 85% to 90% of them found once; the top ten carry roughly 19%. Material: peripheral blood, obtained on day 0 of MenACWY control vaccination. These receptors were collected from an adult in good health.

This chain connects TRBV2 to TRBJ1-2; D gene uncertain. The CDR3 is 15 residues long. V lost 1 base and J lost 3, with 12 bases in between. Germline CDR1 reads SNHLY; CDR2 reads FYNNEI. CDR3 sequence reads: CASSEEGEGYYGYTF. The CDR3 coding sequence is TGTGCCAGCAGTGAAGAGGGTGAAGGGTACTATGGCTACACCTTC.

In this sample, this clone turned up once. This chain uses TRBV2 with TRBJ2-7; 9 nucleotides line up with TRBD2. J lost 6 bases, V lost 4 bases, and 10 bases had no gene match. The CDR3 is 15 residues long. Germline V CDR1 and CDR2: SNHLY, FYNNEI. The CDR3 spells CASSGQAGGPGEQYF. The CDR3 DNA reads TGTGCCAGCAGTGGACAGGCGGGAGGGCCGGGCGAGCAGTACTTC.

The chain employs TRBV28 and TRBJ1-6, with D uncertain. V dropped 5 bases and J dropped 0 bases, with 17 bases sitting between them. This CDR3 comprises 18 residues. Germline assignment: CDR1 MDHEN and CDR2 SYDVKM. The CDR3 reads CASSPRMTGSSYNSPLHF. CDR3 DNA sequence: TGTGCCAGCAGTCCACGAATGACGGGAAGCTCCTATAATTCACCCCTCCACTTT.

This sequence joins TRBV4-1 and TRBJ2-2; D unresolved. Trimming left V 0 bases short and J 1 base short, with 9 bases between. Germline CDR1 MGHRA, CDR2 YSYEKL. The CDR3 is 16 residues long. Written as DNA, the CDR3 is TGCGCCAGCAGCCAAGAGGTGAGGCAGAACACCGGGGAGCTGTTTTTT. It specifies CASSQEVRQNTGELFF.

The chain carries TRBV12-5 and TRBJ2-7; TRBD1 matches 8 bases. Unmatched junction bases numbered 7, after V lost 4 bases and J lost 2 bases. Germline V gives CDR1 LGHNT, CDR2 FRNRAP. The CDR3 extends over 15 amino acids. This CDR3 is CASGSDRGVAYEQYF. CDR3 coding DNA: TGTGCTAGTGGTTCCGACAGGGGAGTCGCCTACGAGCAGTACTTC. The entire variable domain, with the rest obtained from reference TRBV12-5 and TRBJ2-7, is as follows: DARVTQTPRHKVTEMGQEVTMRCQPILGHNTVFWYRQTMMQGLELLAYFRNRAPLDDSGMPKDRFSAEMPDATLATLKIQPSEPRDSAVYFCASGSDRGVAYEQYFGPGTRLTVT.

This clone has just one count. V gene TRBV4-1 combines with J gene TRBJ1-4; D call uncertain. CDR1 and CDR2 (germline): MGHRA, YSYEKL. V gave up 0 bases and J gave up 0 bases, with 8 bases separating them. The CDR3 consists of 16 residues. CDR3 sequence reads: CASSQDFGSTNEKLFF. The CDR3 nucleotides read TGCGCCAGCAGCCAAGATTTTGGCTCAACTAATGAAAAACTGTTTTTT.

V gene TRBV29-1 combines with J gene TRBJ2-5; D perhaps matches TRBD1 (6 bases). The CDR3 length is 12 residues. Germline V gives CDR1 SQVTM, CDR2 ANQGSEA. V lost 7 bases to trimming and J lost 4 bases, with 13 bases between them. The CDR3 is CSGKQGLETQYF. Here the CDR3 DNA reads TGCAGCGGAAAACAGGGTTTAGAGACCCAGTACTTC.

This chain links TRBV4-1 with TRBJ2-3, with 7 bases fitting TRBD2. Looked up from germline, CDR1 is MGHRA and CDR2 is YSYEKL. J was trimmed by 6 bases and V by 0 bases; bases with no gene match: 9. The CDR3 totals 16 residues. The CDR3 loop is CASSQDLAGNGDTQYF. The CDR3 DNA sequence: TGCGCCAGCAGCCAAGATTTAGCGGGTAACGGGGATACGCAGTATTTT.

This chain connects TRBV4-2 to TRBJ2-7; D not resolved. V was shortened by 4 bases and J by 0 bases, with 10 bases between the two germline ends. The CDR3 has 14 amino acids. CDR1 LGHNA and CDR2 YNFKEQ come from the germline V gene. The chain's CDR3 is CASSLGSNSYEQYF. In DNA form, the CDR3 reads TGTGCCAGCAGCCTCGGCAGCAACTCCTACGAGCAGTACTTC.

The chain couples TRBV3-1 (or the pseudogene TRBV3-2) to TRBJ1-1, with D uncertain. The CDR3 length is 13 residues. CDR1 is LGHDT, CDR2 YNNKEL, per germline (reference sequence). V was trimmed by 1 base and J by 4 bases, leaving 7 bases between them. The CDR3 nucleotides read TGTGCCAGCAGCCAAGGGACGTTCACTGAAGCTTTCTTT. Its translation is CASSQGTFTEAFF.

The chain joins TRBV2 to TRBJ2-7, with 9 bases matching TRBD1. CDR1 is SNHLY, CDR2 FYNNEI, per germline. V gave up 3 bases and J gave up 2 bases; unmatched junction bases: 8. The length of the CDR3 is 16 residues. CDR3 in amino acids: CASSDLGTGRTYEQYF. The CDR3 DNA reads as TGTGCCAGCAGTGATCTTGGGACAGGGAGGACCTACGAGCAGTACTTC.

This chain uses TRBV19 with TRBJ1-1; 7 bases are a match to TRBD1. Trimming at V came to 4 bases and at J to 0 bases, leaving 2 bases not matched to a gene. The CDR3 extends over 14 amino acids. Germline loops: CDR1 LNHDA, CDR2 SQIVND (reference sequence). CDR3 loop: CASSRGQLNTEAFF. For the CDR3, the DNA is TGTGCCAGTAGTAGGGGACAGTTGAACACTGAAGCTTTCTTT.

This clone has only a few counts. The rearrangement uses TRBV29-1 and TRBJ1-1; D is possibly TRBD1 (5 bases). Per the germline V gene, CDR1 is SQVTM and CDR2 is ANQGSEA. The V end lost 1 base, the J end lost 4 bases, and 19 bases lay between the germline ends. CDR3 length: 16 residues. CDR3 in amino acids: CSVEGSNPPQGTEAFF. DNA for the CDR3: TGCAGCGTTGAAGGGAGTAATCCCCCCCAGGGCACTGAAGCTTTCTTT. Using reference TRBV29-1 and TRBJ1-1 for the parts outside the CDR3, the full variable domain is SAVISQKPSRDICQRGTSLTIQCQVDSQVTMMFWYRQQPGQSLTLIATANQGSEATYESGFVIDKFPISRPNLTFSTLTVSNMSPEDSSIYLCSVEGSNPPQGTEAFFGQGTRLTVV.

The chain links TRBV29-1 to TRBJ2-1; 12 positions agree with TRBD2. Trimming at V came to 7 bases and at J to 3 bases, leaving 4 bases not matched to a gene. Germline V gives CDR1 SQVTM, CDR2 ANQGSEA. The CDR3 sequence is 14 residues long. The CDR3 region has the DNA TGCAGCGACCGACTAGCGGGGGACTACAATGAGCAGTTCTTC. As protein: CSDRLAGDYNEQFF.

The chain couples TRBV6-4 to TRBJ1-5, with D hard to call. The length of the CDR3 is 17 residues. CDR1 and CDR2 (germline): MRHNA, SNTAGT. V was cut by 4 bases and J by 2 bases, with 18 bases left in between. The CDR3 region has the DNA TGTGCCAGCAGTGGAGGTCGGGGTTCGGTAGGCAATCAGCCCCAGCATTTT. This gives the protein CASSGGRGSVGNQPQHF.

This chain links TRBV6-4 with TRBJ2-5, with 9 bases that match TRBD2. The CDR3 consists of 19 residues. Trimming removed 0 bases from V and 5 bases from J; junction bases left unmatched: 16. CDR1 MRHNA and CDR2 SNTAGT come from the germline V gene. This CDR3 is CASSDSLREGARNKETQYF. The CDR3 region has the DNA TGTGCCAGCAGTGACTCTTTGCGGGAGGGCGCCCGGAACAAGGAGACCCAGTACTTC.

The chain employs TRBV28 and TRBJ1-1, with a tentative D call TRBD1 (6 bases). Germline V gene sequence: CDR1 MDHEN, CDR2 SYDVKM. This CDR3 is built from 13 residues. Trimming shortened V by 6 bases and J by 6 bases, and 14 bases separated the two germline ends. The CDR3 region is CASRLGGRSEAFF. The DNA of the CDR3 is TGTGCCAGCAGATTAGGGGGTAGGTCTGAAGCTTTCTTT.

This sequence joins TRBV11-2 and TRBJ1-4; no clear D. V lost 1 base and J lost 5, with 11 bases in between. The CDR3 runs 15 residues. Germline assignment: CDR1 SGHAT and CDR2 FQNNGV. CDR3 nucleotide sequence: TGTGCCAGCAGCTTAGCGCCAGGTGGAAATGAAAAACTGTTTTTT. Translated, it gives CASSLAPGGNEKLFF.

This chain uses TRBV29-1 with TRBJ2-2; no clear D. The V and J ends lost 3 bases and 4 bases respectively, with 9 bases between them. This CDR3 has 13 residues. Looked up from germline, CDR1 is SQVTM and CDR2 is ANQGSEA. CDR3 sequence (DNA): TGCAGCGTTGATTGGCGCTCCACCGGGGAGCTGTTTTTT. It is translated as CSVDWRSTGELFF.

The V call is TRBV7-2, the J call TRBJ2-1; possibly TRBD1 or TRBD2 for D (6 bases each). CDR1 SGHTA and CDR2 FQGNSA come from the germline V gene. The CDR3 is 14 amino acids. The ends were cut back, 5 bases at V and 4 bases at J, with 12 bases in the middle. This chain's CDR3 is CASSLGGIYNEQFF. The DNA for the CDR3 is TGTGCCAGCAGCCTAGGGGGGATTTACAATGAGCAGTTCTTC.

The rearrangement links TRBV5-1 to TRBJ2-1, with TRBD2 matching 11 bases. This CDR3 region has 15 residues. Germline trimming cut 5 bases from V and 7 bases from J; bases unmatched to any gene: 8. Per the germline V gene, CDR1 is SGHRS and CDR2 is YFSETQ. In DNA form, the CDR3 reads TGCGCCAGCAGTTCGGGACTAGCGGCACGTAATGAGCAGTTCTTC. Its protein is CASSSGLAARNEQFF.

The chain carries TRBV28 and TRBJ1-2, with TRBD1 identical over 9 bases. The CDR3 has 15 residues. The V gene's germline CDR1 is MDHEN and CDR2 SYDVKM. V trimming: 7 bases; J trimming: 4 bases; junction bases outside the gene matches: 10. The CDR3 DNA reads as TGTGCCAGCACCAACCGACAGGGGGGGCTCTATGGCTACACCTTC. Protein: CASTNRQGGLYGYTF.

The genes are TRBV3-1 (or the pseudogene TRBV3-2) and TRBJ2-4; D unclear. Germline V gene lookup returns CDR1 LGHDT and CDR2 YNNKEL (reference sequence). The ends were cut back, 3 bases at V and 6 bases at J, with 6 bases in the middle. This CDR3 region has 12 residues. In DNA form, the CDR3 reads TGTGCCAGCAGCCACGGACGAAACATTCAGTACTTC. Translating it yields CASSHGRNIQYF.

The chain recombines TRBV15 with TRBJ1-5; TRBD1 matches at 7 bases. J gave up 2 bases and V 3 bases, and 7 bases lay outside the gene matches. The CDR3 runs 16 residues. Germline values: CDR1 LNHNV, CDR2 YYDKDF (reference sequence). The chain's CDR3 is CATSRGLGQGNQPQHF. The CDR3 DNA follows: TGTGCCACCAGCAGGGGACTTGGACAGGGCAATCAGCCCCAGCATTTT. Full variable domain (remainder filled in from reference TRBV15 and TRBJ1-5): DAMVIQNPRYQVTQFGKPVTLSCSQTLNHNVMYWYQQKSSQAPKLLFHYYDKDFNNEADTPDNFQSRRPNTSFCFLDIRSPGLGDTAMYLCATSRGLGQGNQPQHFGDGTRLSIL.